This TCR beta chain is from a study of shared T cell receptors in the human thymus. Generated by immunoSEQ multiplex PCR, the TCRdb table keeps only in-frame clones and is missing some. The sample has 550,000 to 800,000 clones; approximately 85% are singletons. From germline, CDR1 is LGHNT and CDR2 FRNRAP. The CDR3 runs to 20 residues. Trimming removed 0 bases from V and 2 bases from J, with 25 bases in between. Another study also made use of these data, one on human thymus T cells. In that study: From resections taken during corrective heart surgery, the thymus tissue was obtained. Highly overlapping thymic repertoires among unrelated individuals were reported in related research.

This sequence joins TRBV12-5 and TRBJ1-2, with D maybe TRBD1 (6 bases). Sequencing was done on a sample of thymocytes. This TCR derives from a girl in the first two years of life with a congenital heart defect. The chain's CDR3 is CASGLVLSKTGWEGNYGYTF. The CDR3 coding sequence is TGTGCTAGTGGTTTGGTACTGTCGAAAACAGGGTGGGAAGGGAACTATGGCTACACCTTC.